A single T cell receptor beta chain is shown here with its context. This sample stems from a study of blood T cell repertoires in COVID-19. Background on the study: Donors in the United States, Italy and Spain gave samples during acute or convalescent COVID-19.

Assay: immunoSEQ multiplex PCR; the TCRdb copy retains only in-frame clones and omits some. Here the sample spans under 300,000 clones, around four fifths being singletons. CDR1 and CDR2 (germline): KGHSH, LQKENI. The CDR3 runs 17 residues. V was pared by 0 bases and J by 6 bases, with 12 bases of the junction left unmatched. The sample consisted of peripheral blood. This chain connects TRBV18 to TRBJ1-2, with 8 bases fitting TRBD1. The sequence was collected from a woman between 50 and 59 years old who had recovered from COVID-19. CDR3 sequence: CASSPPLLGRGPDGYTF. CDR3 sequence (DNA): TGTGCCAGCTCACCACCTCTTTTGGGCAGGGGGCCGGATGGCTACACCTTC.